A single sample is the source of the 20 T cell receptor beta chains below, sequenced in a study of T cells in localized non-small cell lung cancer. Here immunoSEQ multiplex PCR was the method, and the copy in TCRdb shows in-frame clones only, minus some. The sample shows around 1,700 clones, just over 20% of them seen only once. The specimen was lung tumor tissue, collected before any cancer treatment. Receptors were obtained from a man aged 35 to 69 with stage III lung adenocarcinoma.

This chain connects TRBV14 to TRBJ2-1; D is perhaps TRBD2 (6 bases). There are 12 residues in the CDR3. From germline, CDR1 is SGHDN and CDR2 FVKESK. V was shortened by 0 bases and J by 11 bases, with 8 bases between the two germline ends. The CDR3 reads CASSQEAGKQFF. The CDR3 bases are TGTGCCAGCAGCCAAGAGGCGGGAAAGCAGTTCTTC.

This clone was seen only a few times. This chain joins TRBV11-3 and TRBJ2-7, with TRBD2 matching over 15 bases. The V gene's germline CDR1 is SGHNT and CDR2 YENEEA. V lost 4 bases and J lost 0; bases outside the gene matches: 10. This CDR3 spans 19 amino acids. The CDR3 region is CASSSDRTSGRGHSYEQYF. DNA of the CDR3: TGTGCCAGCAGCTCCGACAGGACTAGCGGGAGGGGGCACTCCTACGAGCAGTACTTC.

V and J are TRBV6-8 and TRBJ1-2; the D is unclear. The CDR3 runs to 16 residues. The V and J ends lost 5 bases and 0 bases respectively, with 16 bases between them. Looked up from germline, CDR1 is MNHGY and CDR2 is SAAAGT. In nucleotides, the CDR3 is TGTGCCAGCAGTCGCGCCGTTGAGTTCTCTAACTATGGCTACACCTTC. This translates into CASSRAVEFSNYGYTF.

This clone is judged medium-sized. This chain links TRBV11-3 with TRBJ2-1; perhaps TRBD1 as D (6 bases). This CDR3 contains 16 residues. Trimming stripped 2 bases from V and 0 bases from J, with 11 bases between. Germline V lookup: CDR1 SGHNT, CDR2 YENEEA. The CDR3 loop reads CASSLRDRSSYNEQFF. CDR3 DNA: TGTGCCAGCAGCTTAAGAGACAGGAGCTCCTACAATGAGCAGTTCTTC.

In its sample, this clone was seen a few times. This rearrangement joins TRBV6-8 to TRBJ2-7; possible D gene TRBD1, 6 bases. V was trimmed by 8 bases and J by 4 bases, leaving 15 bases between them. There are 13 residues in the CDR3. Germline V gene sequence: CDR1 MNHGY, CDR2 SAAAGT. CDR3 protein: CASDRTEAYEQYF. CDR3 in DNA: TGTGCCAGCGATCGGACAGAAGCTTACGAGCAGTACTTC.

By its share, this clone is medium-sized (0.01 to 0.1%). This chain uses TRBV11-3 with TRBJ1-5; possibly TRBD1 for D (5 bases). The germline CDR1 and CDR2 sequences are SGHNT and YENEEA. The CDR3 consists of 14 residues. Trimming stripped 3 bases from V and 7 bases from J, with 13 bases between. CDR3 nucleotide sequence: TGTGCCAGCAGCTTGGGGCCGGGGGAACAGCCCCAGCATTTT. Its protein is CASSLGPGEQPQHF.

This chain joins TRBV11-3 and TRBJ1-6, with D possibly matching TRBD1 (6 bases). With 3 bases removed from V and 5 bases from J, the gap between germline ends came to 11 bases. Germline V gene sequence: CDR1 SGHNT, CDR2 YENEEA. This CDR3 region has 15 residues. This CDR3 reads CASSLGTSDNSPLHF. The CDR3 bases are TGTGCCAGCAGCTTGGGGACAAGCGATAATTCACCCCTCCACTTT.

The rearrangement links TRBV30 to TRBJ1-2; no reliable D call. V was shortened by 2 bases and J by 4 bases, with 17 bases between the two germline ends. CDR1 is GTSNPN, CDR2 SVGIG, per germline (reference sequence). The CDR3 is 15 amino acids. The CDR3 protein is CAWSRILPARYGYTF. The CDR3 DNA is TGTGCCTGGAGTAGGATCCTACCGGCCCGCTATGGCTACACCTTC.

The chain joins TRBV11-3 to TRBJ2-5, with D unclear. The CDR3 consists of 14 residues. The germline CDR1 and CDR2 sequences are SGHNT and YENEEA. The germline V and J ends were trimmed by 3 bases and 1 base, with 9 bases remaining between them. The chain's CDR3 is CASSFLASQETQYF. The DNA of the CDR3 is TGTGCCAGCAGCTTCCTTGCCAGCCAAGAGACCCAGTACTTC.

The rearrangement links TRBV12-5 to TRBJ2-1; either TRBD1 or TRBD2 may supply D (12 bases each). This CDR3 is 20 amino acids long. Germline-derived CDR1 and CDR2 are LGHNT and FRNRAP. V lost 6 bases and J 9 bases, leaving 36 bases between the germline ends. In nucleotides, the CDR3 is TGTGCTAGTGGAAACCCCGGGACAGGGGGCGTTTCGGGACTAGCGGGTGAGCAGTTCTTC. Its translation is CASGNPGTGGVSGLAGEQFF.

The chain is built from TRBV28 and TRBJ2-1; D may be TRBD1 (5 bases). Germline-derived CDR1 and CDR2 are MDHEN and SYDVKM. Trimming removed 3 bases from V and 2 bases from J, with 11 bases in between. The CDR3 covers 15 residues. CDR3 region: CASSFQQQAYNEQFF. CDR3 coding DNA: TGTGCCAGCAGTTTTCAGCAACAGGCCTACAATGAGCAGTTCTTC. The whole variable domain, remainder taken from reference TRBV28 and TRBJ2-1, is DVKVTQSSRYLVKRTGEKVFLECVQDMDHENMFWYRQDPGLGLRLIYFSYDVKMKEKGDIPEGYSVSREKKERFSLILESASTNQTSMYLCASSFQQQAYNEQFFGPGTRLTVL.

This chain links TRBV5-1 with TRBJ1-4, with 7 nucleotides matching TRBD1. The CDR3 loop spans 15 amino acids. From germline, CDR1 is SGHRS and CDR2 YFSETQ. Germline trimming cut 4 bases from V and 5 bases from J; bases unmatched to any gene: 8. The CDR3 bases are TGCGCCAGCAGCCTGGGGACAGAGAGAAATGAAAAACTGTTTTTT. Translating gives CASSLGTERNEKLFF.

This clone was picked up a small number of times. As DNA, the CDR3 is TGTGCCAGCAGTTACGGAGTAGCGGGAGTGGCTGAGCAGTTCTTC. It encodes CASSYGVAGVAEQFF. The rearrangement uses TRBV6-8 and TRBJ2-1, with 9 bases identical to TRBD2. The CDR3 loop spans 15 amino acids. From germline, CDR1 is MNHGY and CDR2 SAAAGT. V gave up 2 bases and J gave up 9 bases; unmatched junction bases: 8.

This clone was observed a few times. The chain links TRBV11-3 to TRBJ2-7; perhaps TRBD2 as D (6 bases). CDR1 is SGHNT, CDR2 YENEEA, per germline. Deletions cut 4 bases from V and 4 bases from J, with 14 bases between. CDR3 length: 14 residues. The CDR3 DNA reads TGTGCCAGCAGCTCACCTCTTGGGGGGTACGAGCAGTACTTC. Protein product: CASSSPLGGYEQYF.

This clone was counted between two and nine times. This sequence joins TRBV14 and TRBJ2-2; D may be TRBD1 (6 bases). Trimming stripped 0 bases from V and 4 bases from J, with 12 bases between. This CDR3 has 16 residues. Germline V gene data show CDR1 as SGHDN and CDR2 as FVKESK. The CDR3 bases are TGTGCCAGCAGCCAAGACCCAGGGGCGCCCACCGGGGAGCTGTTTTTT. Its protein is CASSQDPGAPTGELFF.

The V call is TRBV7-1, the J call TRBJ2-6; no definite D call. TRBV7-1 is identified as an open reading frame with a role that is uncertain. This CDR3 is built from 13 residues. The V end lost 4 bases, the J end lost 4 bases, and 5 bases lay between the germline ends. This CDR3 is CASSFEGANVLTF. The CDR3 DNA sequence: TGTGCCAGCAGCTTCGAGGGGGCCAACGTCCTGACTTTC.

J is TRBJ1-2 and V is TRBV6-8, with 8 bases aligning to TRBD1. CDR1 MNHGY and CDR2 SAAAGT come from the germline V gene. V gave up 4 bases and J gave up 2 bases; unmatched junction bases: 12. The CDR3 has 17 residues. The CDR3 spells CASSWPHRTGKNYGYTF. The CDR3 DNA sequence: TGTGCCAGCAGTTGGCCCCACCGGACAGGGAAGAACTATGGCTACACCTTC.

V is TRBV7-8 and J is TRBJ2-2; weak D call: TRBD2 (6 bases). Germline-derived CDR1 and CDR2 are SGHVS and FQNEAQ. The V end lost 4 bases, the J end lost 16 bases, and 19 bases lay between the germline ends. The CDR3 extends over 13 amino acids. This CDR3 is CASSSSSGDAGFF. The CDR3 coding sequence is TGTGCCAGCAGCTCGAGTAGCGGTGATGCGGGGTTTTTT.

J is TRBJ2-5 and V is TRBV30; D ambiguous. Germline assignment: CDR1 GTSNPN and CDR2 SVGIG (reference sequence). There are 13 residues in the CDR3. V lost 1 base, J lost 1 base, and 7 bases lay in between. The CDR3 DNA is TGTGCCTGGAGTGGGGAATCCCAAGAGACCCAGTACTTC. Translation gives CAWSGESQETQYF.

The rearrangement uses TRBV19 and TRBJ1-2; 7 positions agree with TRBD1. The CDR3 sequence is 14 residues long. V trimming: 7 bases; J trimming: 3 bases; junction bases outside the gene matches: 8. Germline CDR1 is LNHDA and CDR2 is SQIVND (reference sequence). The DNA of the CDR3 is TGTGCCAGTACCGCAACTACAGGGGACTATGGCTACACCTTC. Protein: CASTATTGDYGYTF. The whole variable domain, filled in from reference TRBV19 and TRBJ1-2, reads DGGITQSPKYLFRKEGQNVTLSCEQNLNHDAMYWYRQDPGQGLRLIYYSQIVNDFQKGDIAEGYSVSREKKESFPLTVTSAQKNPTAFYLCASTATTGDYGYTFGSGTRLTVV.